This TCR beta chain was captured by sequencing in a study of T cells in Graves' hyperthyroidism and ophthalmopathy. Turning to the study itself: Before treatment of any kind, peripheral blood was taken at initial diagnosis. Study-wide results and caveats: Blood also contained most expanded thyroid clonotypes above 0.001. Separating ophthalmopathy from stable hyperthyroidism was achieved by a 13 V-J model.

This clonotype was detected ten times or more. What it binds is not known. This CDR3 has 14 amino acids. V shed 3 bases and J shed 3 bases, with 11 bases lying between them. Germline assignment: CDR1 MNHEY and CDR2 SMNVEV (reference sequence). Amplification of TCR beta CDR3 regions was performed using RNA transcripts as template. The HTBI primer set served for first-round RT-PCR of the TCR CDR3. Via MiXCR, TCRdb re-called the multiplex PCR reads, giving one row per CDR3 protein. The data contain about 320,000 distinct CDR3 sequences, 15% to 20% of them singletons. Uncontrolled infection, other autoimmune disease, pregnancy or lactation barred patients from enrollment.

V is TRBV27 and J is TRBJ1-1, with no clear D. Sequenced material: blood. The TCR comes from a man aged 25-45 years with Graves' hyperthyroidism. This chain's CDR3 is CASSLEGLHTEAFF. The CDR3 region has the DNA TGTGCCAGCAGTTTGGAGGGTTTACACACTGAAGCTTTCTTT.